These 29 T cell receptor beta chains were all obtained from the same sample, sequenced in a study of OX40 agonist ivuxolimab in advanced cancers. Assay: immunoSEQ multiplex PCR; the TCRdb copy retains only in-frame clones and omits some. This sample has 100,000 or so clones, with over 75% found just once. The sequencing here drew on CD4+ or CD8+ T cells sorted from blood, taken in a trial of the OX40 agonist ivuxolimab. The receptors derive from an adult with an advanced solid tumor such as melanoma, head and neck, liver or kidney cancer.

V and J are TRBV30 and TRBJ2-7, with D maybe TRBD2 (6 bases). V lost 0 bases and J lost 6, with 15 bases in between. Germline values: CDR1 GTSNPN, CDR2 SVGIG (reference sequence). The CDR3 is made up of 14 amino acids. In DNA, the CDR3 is TGTGCCTGGAGTGTGATCCAGGGAGGCTCCGAGCAGTACTTC. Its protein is CAWSVIQGGSEQYF.

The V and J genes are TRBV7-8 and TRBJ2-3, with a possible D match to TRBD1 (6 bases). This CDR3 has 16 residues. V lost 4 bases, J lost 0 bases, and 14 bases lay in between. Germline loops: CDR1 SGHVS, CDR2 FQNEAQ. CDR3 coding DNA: TGTGCCAGCAGCTCAGAGACAGGCGTGAGCACAGATACGCAGTATTTT. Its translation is CASSSETGVSTDTQYF.

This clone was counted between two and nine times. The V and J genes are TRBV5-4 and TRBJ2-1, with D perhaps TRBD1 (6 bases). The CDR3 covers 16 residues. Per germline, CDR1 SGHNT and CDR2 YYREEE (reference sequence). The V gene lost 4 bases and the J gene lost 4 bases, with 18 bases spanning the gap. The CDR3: CASSGGLGHQYNEQFF. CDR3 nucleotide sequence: TGTGCCAGCAGCGGCGGCCTGGGACATCAGTACAATGAGCAGTTCTTC.

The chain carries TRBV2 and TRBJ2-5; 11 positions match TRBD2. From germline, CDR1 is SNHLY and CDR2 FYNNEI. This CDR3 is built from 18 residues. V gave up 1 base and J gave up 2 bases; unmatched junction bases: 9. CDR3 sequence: CASSEESIAGGLQETQYF. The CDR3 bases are TGTGCCAGCAGTGAAGAGTCGATAGCGGGGGGGCTTCAAGAGACCCAGTACTTC.

The CDR3 sequence is CASKSGGRNTGELFF. CDR3 nucleotide sequence: TGTGCCAGCAAGTCCGGCGGGAGGAACACCGGGGAGCTGTTTTTT. The V gene is TRBV28, the J gene TRBJ2-2; 7 bases map to TRBD2. V shed 7 bases, J shed 1 base, and the junction held 6 bases outside the gene matches. CDR3 length: 15 amino acids. Germline CDR1 is MDHEN and CDR2 is SYDVKM.

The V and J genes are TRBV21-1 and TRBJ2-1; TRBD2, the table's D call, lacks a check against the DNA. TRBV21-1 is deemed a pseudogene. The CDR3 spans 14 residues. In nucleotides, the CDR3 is TGTGCCAGCTTACTAGCGGGAGATTACAATGAGCAGTTCTTC. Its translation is CASLLAGDYNEQFF.

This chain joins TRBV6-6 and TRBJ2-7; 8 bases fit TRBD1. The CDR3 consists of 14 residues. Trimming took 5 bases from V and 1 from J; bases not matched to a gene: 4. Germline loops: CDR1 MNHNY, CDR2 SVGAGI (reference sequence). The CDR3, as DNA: TGTGCCAGCAGTCGAACAGGGGGTTCCTACGAGCAGTACTTC. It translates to CASSRTGGSYEQYF.

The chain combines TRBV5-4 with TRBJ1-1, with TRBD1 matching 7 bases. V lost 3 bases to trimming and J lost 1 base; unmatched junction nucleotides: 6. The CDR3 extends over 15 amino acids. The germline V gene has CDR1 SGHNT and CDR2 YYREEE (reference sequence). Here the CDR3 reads CASSSQTGSNTEAFF. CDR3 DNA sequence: TGTGCCAGCAGCTCACAGACAGGGTCGAACACTGAAGCTTTCTTT.

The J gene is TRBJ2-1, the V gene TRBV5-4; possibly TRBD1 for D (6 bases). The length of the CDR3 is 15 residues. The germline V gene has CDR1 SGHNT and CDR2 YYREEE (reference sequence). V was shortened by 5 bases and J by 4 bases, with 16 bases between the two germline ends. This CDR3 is CASRGALGLYNEQFF. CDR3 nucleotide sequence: TGTGCCAGCAGGGGGGCTTTGGGCCTTTACAATGAGCAGTTCTTC.

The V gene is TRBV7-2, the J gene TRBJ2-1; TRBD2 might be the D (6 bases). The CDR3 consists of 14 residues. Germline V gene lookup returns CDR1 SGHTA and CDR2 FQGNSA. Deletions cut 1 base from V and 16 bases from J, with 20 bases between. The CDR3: CASSLGWAATSYFF. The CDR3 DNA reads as TGTGCCAGCAGCTTAGGATGGGCCGCGACTAGTTACTTCTTC.

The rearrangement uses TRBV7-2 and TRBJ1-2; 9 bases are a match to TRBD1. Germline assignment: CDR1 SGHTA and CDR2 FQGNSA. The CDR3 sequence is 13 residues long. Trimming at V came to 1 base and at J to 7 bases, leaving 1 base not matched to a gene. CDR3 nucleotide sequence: TGTGCCAGCAGCTTAGGGGACAGGGCTGGCTACACCTTC. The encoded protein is CASSLGDRAGYTF.

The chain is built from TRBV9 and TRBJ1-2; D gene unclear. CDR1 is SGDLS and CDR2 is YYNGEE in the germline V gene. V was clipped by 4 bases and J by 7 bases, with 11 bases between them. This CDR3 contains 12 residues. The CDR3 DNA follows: TGTGCCAGCAGCCCACACGTGTTTGGCTACACCTTC. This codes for CASSPHVFGYTF.

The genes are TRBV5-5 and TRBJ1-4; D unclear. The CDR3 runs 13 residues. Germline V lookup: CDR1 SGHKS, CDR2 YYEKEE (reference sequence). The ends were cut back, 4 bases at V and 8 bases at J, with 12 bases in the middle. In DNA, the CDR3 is TGTGCCAGCAGCGCATCTCCGGTGGAAAAACTGTTTTTT. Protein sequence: CASSASPVEKLFF.

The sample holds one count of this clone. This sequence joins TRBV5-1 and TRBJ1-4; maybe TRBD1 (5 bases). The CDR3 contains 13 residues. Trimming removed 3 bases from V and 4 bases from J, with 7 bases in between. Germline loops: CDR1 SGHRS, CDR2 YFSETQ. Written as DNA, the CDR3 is TGCGCCAGCAGCTCGGACATTAATGAAAAACTGTTTTTT. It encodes CASSSDINEKLFF.

The DNA for the CDR3 is TGTGCCACCAGCAGAGAGGGGGGTGGCTACACCTTC. This gives the protein CATSREGGGYTF. This chain uses TRBV15 with TRBJ1-2; a weak D match, TRBD1 (5 bases). This CDR3 is built from 12 residues. The V gene lost 0 bases and the J gene lost 7 bases, with 6 bases spanning the gap. Germline V gene data show CDR1 as LNHNV and CDR2 as YYDKDF (reference sequence).

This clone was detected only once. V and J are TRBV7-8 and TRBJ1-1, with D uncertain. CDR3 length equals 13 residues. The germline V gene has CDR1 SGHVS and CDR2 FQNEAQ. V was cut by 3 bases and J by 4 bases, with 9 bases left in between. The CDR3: CASSFLLGTEAFF. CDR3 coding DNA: TGTGCCAGCAGCTTTCTTCTTGGCACTGAAGCTTTCTTT.

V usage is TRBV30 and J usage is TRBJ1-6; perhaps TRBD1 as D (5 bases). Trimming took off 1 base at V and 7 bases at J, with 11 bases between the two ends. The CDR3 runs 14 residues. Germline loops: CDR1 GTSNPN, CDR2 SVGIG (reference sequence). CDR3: CAWSEDRLNSPLHF. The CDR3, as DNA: TGTGCCTGGAGTGAAGACAGATTAAATTCACCCCTCCACTTT.

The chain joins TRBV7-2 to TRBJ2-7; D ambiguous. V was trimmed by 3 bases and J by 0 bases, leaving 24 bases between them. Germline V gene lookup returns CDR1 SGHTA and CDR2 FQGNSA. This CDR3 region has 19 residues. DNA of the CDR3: TGTGCCAGCAGCTTCCCCCGGTTTGGCGCATCGGTTGGCTCCTACGAGCAGTACTTC. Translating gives CASSFPRFGASVGSYEQYF. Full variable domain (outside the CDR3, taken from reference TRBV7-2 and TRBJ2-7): GAGVSQSPSNKVTEKGKDVELRCDPISGHTALYWYRQSLGQGLEFLIYFQGNSAPDKSGLPSDRFSAERTGGSVSTLTIQRTQQEDSAVYLCASSFPRFGASVGSYEQYFGPGTRLTVT.

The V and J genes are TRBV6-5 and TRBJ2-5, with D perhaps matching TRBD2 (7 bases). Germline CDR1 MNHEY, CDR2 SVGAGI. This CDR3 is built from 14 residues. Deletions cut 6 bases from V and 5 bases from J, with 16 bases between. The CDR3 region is CASRGGGQGETQYF. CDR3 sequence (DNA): TGTGCCAGCAGAGGGGGGGGGCAGGGGGAGACCCAGTACTTC.

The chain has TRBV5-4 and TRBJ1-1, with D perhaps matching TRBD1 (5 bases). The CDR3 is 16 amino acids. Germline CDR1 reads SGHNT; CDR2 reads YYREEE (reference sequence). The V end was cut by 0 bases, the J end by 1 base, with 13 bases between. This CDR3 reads CASSLGDRGWNTEAFF. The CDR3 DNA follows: TGTGCCAGCAGCTTGGGGGACCGAGGGTGGAACACTGAAGCTTTCTTT.

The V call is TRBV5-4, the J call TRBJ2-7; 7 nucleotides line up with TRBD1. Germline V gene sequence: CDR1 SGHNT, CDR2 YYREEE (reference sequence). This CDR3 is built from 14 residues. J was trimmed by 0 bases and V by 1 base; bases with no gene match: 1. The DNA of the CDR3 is TGTGCCAGCAGCTTGTGGACAGGCTCCTACGAGCAGTACTTC. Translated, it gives CASSLWTGSYEQYF.

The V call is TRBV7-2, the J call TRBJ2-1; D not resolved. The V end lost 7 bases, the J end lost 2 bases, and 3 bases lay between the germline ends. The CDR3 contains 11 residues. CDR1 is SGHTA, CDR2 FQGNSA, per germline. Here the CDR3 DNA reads TGTGCCAGCACCCCCTACAATGAGCAGTTCTTC. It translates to CASTPYNEQFF.

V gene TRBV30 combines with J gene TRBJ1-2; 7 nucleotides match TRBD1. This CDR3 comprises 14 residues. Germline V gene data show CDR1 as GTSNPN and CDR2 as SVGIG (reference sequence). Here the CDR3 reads CAYTGTWDSYGYTF. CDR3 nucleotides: TGTGCTTACACTGGAACGTGGGACAGCTATGGCTACACCTTC.

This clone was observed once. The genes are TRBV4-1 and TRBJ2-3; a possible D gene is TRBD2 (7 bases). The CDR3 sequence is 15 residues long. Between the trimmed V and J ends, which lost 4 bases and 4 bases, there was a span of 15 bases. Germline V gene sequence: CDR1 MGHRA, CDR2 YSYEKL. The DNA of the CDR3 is TGCGCCAGCAGCCGGGAGGACGGGGGGCCAGATACGCAGTATTTT. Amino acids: CASSREDGGPDTQYF.

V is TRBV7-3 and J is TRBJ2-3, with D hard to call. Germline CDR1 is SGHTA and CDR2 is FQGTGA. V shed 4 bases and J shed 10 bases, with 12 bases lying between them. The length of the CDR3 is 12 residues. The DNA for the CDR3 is TGTGCCAGCAGCTCCACCGGCTGGGCGCAGTATTTT. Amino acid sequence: CASSSTGWAQYF.

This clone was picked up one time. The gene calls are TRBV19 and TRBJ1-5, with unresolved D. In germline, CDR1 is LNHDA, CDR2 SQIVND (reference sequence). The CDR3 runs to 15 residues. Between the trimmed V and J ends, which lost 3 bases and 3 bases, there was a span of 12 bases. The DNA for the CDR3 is TGTGCCAGTAGTATCCCTGGGATGGACAATCAGCCCCAGCATTTT. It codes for CASSIPGMDNQPQHF.

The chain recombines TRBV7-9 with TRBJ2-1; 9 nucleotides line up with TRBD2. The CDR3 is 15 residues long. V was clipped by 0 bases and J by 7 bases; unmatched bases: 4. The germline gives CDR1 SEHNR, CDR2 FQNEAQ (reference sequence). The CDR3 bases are TGTGCCAGCAGCTTAGCTAGCGGGAGTTGGAATGAGCAGTTCTTC. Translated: CASSLASGSWNEQFF.

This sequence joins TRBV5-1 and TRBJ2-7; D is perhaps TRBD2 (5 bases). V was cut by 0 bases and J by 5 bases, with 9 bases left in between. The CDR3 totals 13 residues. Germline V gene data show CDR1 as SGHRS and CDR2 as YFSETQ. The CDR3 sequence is CASSLGIGDEQYF. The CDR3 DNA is TGCGCCAGCAGCTTGGGCATCGGGGACGAGCAGTACTTC.

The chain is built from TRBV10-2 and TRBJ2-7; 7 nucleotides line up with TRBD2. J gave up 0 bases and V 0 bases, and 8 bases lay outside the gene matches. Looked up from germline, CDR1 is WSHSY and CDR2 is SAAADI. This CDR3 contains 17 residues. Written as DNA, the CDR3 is TGCGCCAGCAGTGAGTCGAACCGCGGGAGATTCTCCTACGAGCAGTACTTC. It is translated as CASSESNRGRFSYEQYF.